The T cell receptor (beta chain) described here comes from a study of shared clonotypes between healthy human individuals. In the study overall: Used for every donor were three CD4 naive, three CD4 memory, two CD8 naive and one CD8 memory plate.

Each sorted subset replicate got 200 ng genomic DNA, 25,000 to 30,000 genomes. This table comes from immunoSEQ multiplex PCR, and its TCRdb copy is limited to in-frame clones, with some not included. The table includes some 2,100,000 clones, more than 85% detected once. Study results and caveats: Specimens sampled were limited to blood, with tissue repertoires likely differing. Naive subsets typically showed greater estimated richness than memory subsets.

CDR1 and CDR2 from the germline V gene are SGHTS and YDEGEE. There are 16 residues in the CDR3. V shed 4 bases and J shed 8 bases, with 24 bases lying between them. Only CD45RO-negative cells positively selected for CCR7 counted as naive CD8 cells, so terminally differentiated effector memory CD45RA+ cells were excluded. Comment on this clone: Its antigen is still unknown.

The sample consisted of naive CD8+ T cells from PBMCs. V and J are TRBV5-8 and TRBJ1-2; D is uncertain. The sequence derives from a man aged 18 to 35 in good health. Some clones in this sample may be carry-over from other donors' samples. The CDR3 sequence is CASSNSRQGNIIGYTF. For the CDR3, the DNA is TGTGCCAGCAGCAATTCCCGACAAGGCAATATAATCGGCTACACCTTC.